This is a list of T cell receptor beta chains from one sample in a study of T cell changes during pregnancy in multiple sclerosis. Assay used: immunoSEQ multiplex PCR; TCRdb lists only in-frame clones, some missing. The table lists about 68,000 clones, under 95% of them singletons. The sample in question was peripheral blood, obtained in the second trimester of pregnancy. The receptors come from a female donor in good health, enrolled as a control in a pregnancy study. Each CDR3 is given with its conserved first and last residue. Fields, in order: V gene, J gene, D gene, clone size, CDR3 DNA, CDR3 protein. A D gene is named only where the DNA matches it firmly. Not every row has a clone size; where given, it reads once, few, many or a size class.

TRBV5-1	TRBJ2-5	TRBD2	NA	TGCGCCAGCAGCTTGGCCTACACCGGTGGGGGGGAAGAGACCCAGTACTTC	CASSLAYTGGGEETQYF
TRBV9	TRBJ1-2	NA	once	TGTGCCAGCAGCGTAGCAGGGACTCCTAACTATGGCTACACCTTC	CASSVAGTPNYGYTF
TRBV18	TRBJ1-1	TRBD1	NA	TGTGCCAGCTCACGGACAGGAGTCACTGAAGCTTTCTTT	CASSRTGVTEAFF
TRBV6-5	TRBJ2-7	NA	NA	TGTGCCAGCAGTTACAGGGGCCCAGGATCCTACGAGCAGTACTTC	CASSYRGPGSYEQYF
TRBV27	TRBJ2-7	TRBD2	NA	TGTGCCAGCAGGGACGGGACTAGCTACTCCTACGAGCAGTACTTC	CASRDGTSYSYEQYF
TRBV7-9	TRBJ2-7	NA	once	TGTGCCAGCAGAACGGGGGAATACTACGAGCAGTACTTC	CASRTGEYYEQYF
TRBV6-5	TRBJ2-5	NA	NA	TGTGCCAGCAGCCCCGACCGGGGTCGAGAGACCCAGTACTTC	CASSPDRGRETQYF
TRBV7-2	TRBJ1-3	NA	NA	TGTGCCACCGGACAAGTTGACACCATATATTTT	CATGQVDTIYF
TRBV27	TRBJ1-6	NA	NA	TGTGCCAGCAGTTTAATCGGGAATTCACCCCTCCACTTT	CASSLIGNSPLHF
TRBV15	TRBJ1-4	NA	NA	TGTGCCACCAGCACCCGACGGAGGGGCACAACTAATGAAAAACTGTTTTTT	CATSTRRRGTTNEKLFF